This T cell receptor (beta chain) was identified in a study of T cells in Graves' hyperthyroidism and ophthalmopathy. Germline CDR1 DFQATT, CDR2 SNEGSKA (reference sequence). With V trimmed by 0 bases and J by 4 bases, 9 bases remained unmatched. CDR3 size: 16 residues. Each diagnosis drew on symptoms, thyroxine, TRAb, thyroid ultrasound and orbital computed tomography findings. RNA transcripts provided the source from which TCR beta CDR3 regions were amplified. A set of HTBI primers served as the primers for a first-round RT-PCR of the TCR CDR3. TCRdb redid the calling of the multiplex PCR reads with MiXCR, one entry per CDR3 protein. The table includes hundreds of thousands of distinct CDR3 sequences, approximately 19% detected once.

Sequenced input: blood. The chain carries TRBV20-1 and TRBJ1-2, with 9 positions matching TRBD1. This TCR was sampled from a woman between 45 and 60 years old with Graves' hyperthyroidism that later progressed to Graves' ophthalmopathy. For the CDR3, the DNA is TGCAGTGCTAGAGATCCTAGGGGGGACAGGGCCTATGGCTACACCTTC. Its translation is CSARDPRGDRAYGYTF.